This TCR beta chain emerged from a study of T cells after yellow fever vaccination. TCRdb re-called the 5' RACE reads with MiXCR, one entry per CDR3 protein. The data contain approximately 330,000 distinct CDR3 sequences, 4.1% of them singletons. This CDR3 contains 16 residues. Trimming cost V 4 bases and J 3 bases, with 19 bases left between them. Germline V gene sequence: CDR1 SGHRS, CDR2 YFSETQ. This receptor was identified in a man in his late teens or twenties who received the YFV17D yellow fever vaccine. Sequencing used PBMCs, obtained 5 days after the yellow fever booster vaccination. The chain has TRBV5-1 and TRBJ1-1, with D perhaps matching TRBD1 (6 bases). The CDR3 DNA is TGCGCCAGCAGCCCGTGGACAGTTGGTTCTGACACTGAAGCTTTCTTT. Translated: CASSPWTVGSDTEAFF.